This TCR beta chain was sequenced during a study of blood T cell repertoires in COVID-19. Study in general: T cells, B-cell-depleted T cells, or PBMCs provided the cDNA or gDNA that served as material.

Enrolment of Seattle patients took place during active infection, and they were followed longitudinally. The table came from immunoSEQ multiplex PCR; TCRdb's copy has only in-frame clones and leaves some out. The sample has approximately 340,000 clones, over 80% seen once. This CDR3 is 14 amino acids long. V was clipped by 11 bases and J by 2 bases, with 15 bases between them. CDR1 and CDR2 from the germline V gene are MDHEN and SYDVKM. Input material: peripheral blood. J is TRBJ2-2 and V is TRBV28, with D tentatively TRBD1 (5 bases). This receptor was taken from a man aged 25-45 years with COVID-19, enrolled during active disease. The CDR3 region has the DNA TGTGCCCATGGGGCTGAAGGAAACACCGGGGAGCTGTTTTTT. This sequence encodes CAHGAEGNTGELFF. Filled out from reference TRBV28 and TRBJ2-2, the complete variable domain reads DVKVTQSSRYLVKRTGEKVFLECVQDMDHENMFWYRQDPGLGLRLIYFSYDVKMKEKGDIPEGYSVSREKKERFSLILESASTNQTSMYLCAHGAEGNTGELFFGEGSRLTVL.